The 15 T cell receptor beta chains presented below share a single source sample, sequenced in a study of PD-1 blockade in classical Hodgkin lymphoma. Sequencing was performed with immunoSEQ multiplex PCR; in TCRdb, only in-frame clones are kept and a portion is missing. The sample includes 22,000 or so clones, roughly 77% of them seen just once. Every patient experienced relapse after autologous stem cell transplantation, and brentuximab vedotin exposure varied. The material was peripheral blood mononuclear cells (PBMCs), obtained before the second cycle of nivolumab. Receptor source: a human donor with classical Hodgkin lymphoma.

V and J are TRBV19 and TRBJ2-7; D may match TRBD1 or TRBD2 (5 bases each). V was cut by 0 bases and J by 1 base, with 19 bases left in between. CDR3 length equals 18 residues. Germline V gene lookup returns CDR1 LNHDA and CDR2 SQIVND (reference sequence). The CDR3, as DNA: TGTGCCAGTAGTATAGATCGAGGTCTTGGGGACCAGTCCTACGAGCAGTACTTC. Translating it yields CASSIDRGLGDQSYEQYF. Variable domain in full (rest from reference TRBV19 and TRBJ2-7): DGGITQSPKYLFRKEGQNVTLSCEQNLNHDAMYWYRQDPGQGLRLIYYSQIVNDFQKGDIAEGYSVSREKKESFPLTVTSAQKNPTAFYLCASSIDRGLGDQSYEQYFGPGTRLTVT.

This chain links TRBV5-4 with TRBJ1-1, with 8 nucleotides matching TRBD1. Germline-derived CDR1 and CDR2 are SGHNT and YYREEE (reference sequence). Losses at the gene ends were 0 bases for V and 4 bases for J; bases not matched to a gene: 5. The CDR3 runs 15 residues. Written as DNA, the CDR3 is TGTGCCAGCAGCTTGGGGGGAACAGGGGGCACTGAAGCTTTCTTT. Its protein product is CASSLGGTGGTEAFF.

In this sample, this clone turned up once. The chain combines TRBV2 with TRBJ1-1; no clear D gene. The CDR3 has 13 amino acids. Germline V gene data show CDR1 as SNHLY and CDR2 as FYNNEI. With 4 bases removed from V and 6 bases from J, the gap between germline ends came to 12 bases. CDR3 sequence: CASSASIESEAFF. The CDR3 DNA reads as TGTGCCAGCAGTGCGTCTATAGAATCTGAAGCTTTCTTT.

The chain uses TRBV6-5 and TRBJ1-3, with no clear D. The CDR3 runs to 14 residues. V was pared by 2 bases and J by 0 bases, with 5 bases between. CDR1 and CDR2 from the germline V gene are MNHEY and SVGAGI. CDR3 amino acids: CASSYGSSGNTIYF. CDR3 DNA sequence: TGTGCCAGCAGTTACGGCAGCTCTGGAAACACCATATATTTT.

The rearrangement joins TRBV6-5 to TRBJ1-5; D call uncertain. The length of the CDR3 is 14 residues. CDR1 and CDR2 (germline): MNHEY, SVGAGI. The V and J ends lost 6 bases and 11 bases respectively, with 20 bases between them. CDR3 in amino acids: CASSKGRGFWSQHF. CDR3 coding DNA: TGTGCCAGCAGCAAGGGTCGCGGTTTTTGGTCCCAGCATTTT.

This clone is medium-sized. The rearrangement links TRBV19 to TRBJ2-6, with unresolved D. The CDR3 is 15 residues long. Germline lookup yields CDR1 LNHDA and CDR2 SQIVND (reference sequence). With 5 bases removed from V and 0 bases from J, the gap between germline ends came to 8 bases. CDR3 nucleotides: TGTGCCAGTAGTTCCGGAAGCTCTGGGGCCAACGTCCTGACTTTC. Translation: CASSSGSSGANVLTF.

The chain recombines TRBV29-1 with TRBJ1-2; possible D gene TRBD1, 5 bases. Trimming left V 4 bases short and J 0 bases short, with 9 bases between. Germline-derived CDR1 and CDR2 are SQVTM and ANQGSEA. The CDR3 consists of 13 residues. Here the CDR3 reads CSVGVRANYGYTF. CDR3 DNA: TGCAGCGTTGGGGTCAGGGCTAACTATGGCTACACCTTC.

CDR3 nucleotides: TGTGCCAGCAGCCAAGATCAGCGGGGGGGCCCAGATACGCAGTATTTT. As protein: CASSQDQRGGPDTQYF. V gene TRBV4-2 combines with J gene TRBJ2-3, with 10 positions matching TRBD2. With V trimmed by 0 bases and J by 4 bases, 4 bases remained unmatched. The CDR3 extends over 16 amino acids. Germline values: CDR1 LGHNA, CDR2 YNFKEQ.

J is TRBJ1-1 and V is TRBV14; D gene ambiguous. Germline values: CDR1 SGHDN, CDR2 FVKESK. The CDR3 sequence is 12 residues long. The V end lost 5 bases, the J end lost 4 bases, and 8 bases lay between the germline ends. For the CDR3, the DNA is TGTGCCAGCAGCAGTGTAGGCACTGAAGCTTTCTTT. Its translation: CASSSVGTEAFF.

This clone is deemed medium-sized (0.01 to 0.1%). This chain connects TRBV7-9 to TRBJ1-4; 7 bases fit TRBD1. The junction had 2 bases not matched to a gene; V was cut back by 4 bases and J by 3 bases. CDR1 is SEHNR, CDR2 FQNEAQ, per germline (reference sequence). This CDR3 has 14 amino acids. In nucleotides, the CDR3 is TGTGCCAGCAGCTCGCAGGGGGCTAATGAAAAACTGTTTTTT. Translating gives CASSSQGANEKLFF.

This rearrangement joins TRBV10-2 to TRBJ2-7; 9 bases match TRBD2. Germline V gene sequence: CDR1 WSHSY, CDR2 SAAADI. Trimming removed 3 bases from V and 3 bases from J; junction bases left unmatched: 6. CDR3 size: 15 residues. The DNA of the CDR3 is TGCGCCAGCAGTGAACCCAGACTAGCGGTCTACGAGCAGTACTTC. Translated: CASSEPRLAVYEQYF.

V is TRBV7-8 and J is TRBJ2-1; 15 bases line up with TRBD2. CDR1 SGHVS and CDR2 FQNEAQ come from the germline V gene. The CDR3 is 14 residues long. Trimming cost V 7 bases and J 9 bases; bases outside gene matches: 4. CDR3 region: CASIGTSGRIEQFF. The CDR3 DNA is TGTGCCAGCATCGGGACTAGCGGGAGGATTGAGCAGTTCTTC.

This chain uses TRBV5-4 with TRBJ2-3; D unclear. The V gene's germline CDR1 is SGHNT and CDR2 YYREEE (reference sequence). The CDR3 length is 12 residues. The V end was cut by 2 bases, the J end by 4 bases, with 5 bases between. This chain's CDR3 is CASSFSSDTQYF. The DNA of the CDR3 is TGTGCCAGCAGCTTTAGCTCAGATACGCAGTATTTT.

The chain uses TRBV6-6 and TRBJ1-1, with TRBD1 as a possible D gene (6 bases). V lost 10 bases, J lost 7 bases, and 10 bases lay in between. The CDR3 consists of 10 residues. Looked up from germline, CDR1 is MNHNY and CDR2 is SVGAGI (reference sequence). In DNA form, the CDR3 reads TGTGCCACTAAGGGGGGTGAAGCTTTCTTT. This sequence encodes CATKGGEAFF.

About this clone itself: This may stem from a read error, because a much larger clone lies one nucleotide away. The chain joins TRBV9 to TRBJ2-1; 7 nucleotides line up with TRBD1. The CDR3 has 12 residues. After removal of 7 bases from V and 8 bases from J, the junction contained 6 bases not matched to a gene. The germline V gene encodes CDR1 SGDLS and CDR2 YYNGEE. The CDR3 DNA reads as TGTGCCAGCGGCCCAGGGGGATATGAGCAGTTCTTC. Translating gives CASGPGGYEQFF.